This TCR beta chain originates from a study of siplizumab effects on memory and regulatory T cells. General study points: Siplizumab significantly decreased alloreactive sequences from unstimulated CD4+ memory cells. Alloreactive CD4+ clones that could be mapped were on average about 71% Treg-derived with siplizumab, against roughly 25% in controls. Memory cells seemed less diverse than naive T cells, which also seemed major contributors to the alloresponse.

Worth noting for this clone: Its antigen is still unknown.

Per the germline V gene, CDR1 is MNHNS and CDR2 is SASEGT. Trimming took 2 bases from V and 4 from J; bases not matched to a gene: 7. CDR3 length: 15 amino acids. Some 94,000 TCR templates underwent assay in every sample. The assay was immunoSEQ multiplex PCR, and TCRdb's table has in-frame clones only and misses some. The sample shows roughly 93,000 clones, roughly 94% of them seen only once. The chain couples TRBV6-1 to TRBJ1-2; 7 bases agree with TRBD1. The clonotype comes from a human donor in good health. The specimen was non-Treg CD4+ T cells sorted from blood. The CDR3 DNA follows: TGTGCCAGCAGTGAATTGAGACAGGGACCCTATGGCTACACCTTC. Its translation is CASSELRQGPYGYTF.